This T cell receptor beta chain was documented in a study of blood T cell repertoires in COVID-19. About the study: Acute-phase and convalescent COVID-19 samples originated in the United States, Italy and Spain.

CDR1 and CDR2 (germline): MGHDK, SYGVNS. Trimming left V 10 bases short and J 9 bases short, with 10 bases between. The CDR3 consists of 10 residues. In the original processing: Estimated nucleated cell counts came from reference gene primer amplification. Here immunoSEQ multiplex PCR was the method, and the copy in TCRdb shows in-frame clones only, minus some. The D gene and trimming were derived from the DNA, and the V and J assignments and clone size from that table. The sample shows 80,000 to 95,000 clones, roughly 75% of them seen only once. The J gene is TRBJ2-1, the V gene TRBV25-1; maybe TRBD2 (6 bases). The receptor was derived from a woman aged 45 to 65 with acute or convalescent COVID-19. The sample taken for sequencing was peripheral blood. CDR3 region: CATEGGEQFF. Here the CDR3 DNA reads TGTGCCACAGAGGGAGGTGAGCAGTTCTTC.